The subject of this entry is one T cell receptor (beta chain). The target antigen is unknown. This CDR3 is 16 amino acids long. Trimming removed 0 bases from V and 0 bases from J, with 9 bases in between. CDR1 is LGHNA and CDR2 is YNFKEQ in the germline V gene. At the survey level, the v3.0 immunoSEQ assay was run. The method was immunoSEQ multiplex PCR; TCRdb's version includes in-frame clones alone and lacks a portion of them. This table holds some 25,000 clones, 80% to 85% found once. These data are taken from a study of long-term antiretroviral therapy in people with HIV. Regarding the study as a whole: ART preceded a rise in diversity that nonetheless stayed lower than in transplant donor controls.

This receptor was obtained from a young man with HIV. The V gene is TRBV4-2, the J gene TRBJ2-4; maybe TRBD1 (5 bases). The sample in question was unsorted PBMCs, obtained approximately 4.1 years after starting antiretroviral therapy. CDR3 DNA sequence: TGTGCCAGCAGCCAAGAGCCAGGGCAAGCCAAAAACATTCAGTACTTC. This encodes CASSQEPGQAKNIQYF.